This TCR beta chain stems from a study of T-cell memory formation after mild COVID-19 (dated by TCRdb to the early 2020s). For the wider study: Most TCR sequence clusters were specific to one of the two donors. Two young, previously healthy adult volunteers made up the cohort, one male and one female. Longitudinal TCRalpha and TCRbeta repertoire sequencing tracked T-cell clones expanding and contracting after mild COVID-19 in a couple of donors.

Sequencing relied on an Illumina NovaSeq 6000. TCRalpha and TCRbeta cDNA libraries were constructed by 5'RACE with constant-segment primers, with sample barcodes and unique molecular identifiers being introduced. Trizol reagent was used to extract RNA from every sample. Library amplification was performed in two PCR steps, and a second sample barcode and Illumina TruSeq adapters were introduced in the second step. Libraries were sequenced on an Illumina NovaSeq with 2 x 150 bp paired-end reads. The paper's data handling went like this. Reads were demultiplexed and collapsed into UMI-guided consensus sequences with migec v1.2.7. Using mixcr v2.1.11, UMI consensuses were aligned to TRA and TRB V and J templates and then assembled into clonotypes. A clonotype was counted as expanded or contracted only if both edgeR and NoisET called the change significant, with noise models trained on biological replicates. For edgeR calls, the thresholds were a false discovery rate-adjusted p below 0.01 and a log2 fold-change of 1. As an exploratory analysis of dynamics, PCA with hierarchical clustering was applied to max-normalized trajectories of the 1000 most abundant clonotypes. Separately sequenced CD4+ and CD8+ repertoires were used to assign a CD4 or CD8 phenotype to each responding clone. TCRdb trimmed the raw reads at Q25, called clones with MiXCR and kept productive beta chains. Duplicate CDR3 protein sequences are folded into a single record with the most common DNA and genes. The V and J calls follow TCRdb's processing rather than the paper's. Within this sample are roughly 250,000 distinct CDR3 sequences, with about a sixth of them counted one time only. 3.5% of the sample belongs to the ten largest clones.

Broader findings and caveats from the paper: Contracting CD4+ clones were found mainly in CM and EM memory subsets, while CD8+ clones were enriched in EMRA. The second-wave clones that peaked on day 37 were not confirmed to be SARS-CoV-2 specific. Only a couple of mild cases were covered in the study, and larger cohorts including severe cases with pre-infection samples were considered necessary. Some responding clones were found in pre-infection memory, which suggests that pre-existing cross-reactive memory T cells took part in the SARS-CoV-2 response. From day 15 to 85, contracting clones showed balanced CD4/CD8 phenotypes, whereas a second wave of clones that expanded from day 15 to 37 leaned towards CD4+.

PBMCs were isolated by Ficoll-Paque density gradient centrifugation. This clonotype appeared a few times. Its antigen target is currently unknown. One base away there is no much larger clone; base qualities are not given. Spanning cysteine to phenylalanine, the CDR3 consists of 14 amino acids. The DNA shown is the 42-base CDR3, in frame from base 1. The junction shows trimming of 7 bases on V and 4 bases on J, and the gene matches do not reach 4 bases of it. The germline V gene supplies CDR1 SNHLY and CDR2 FYNNEI. The sequencing sample was made of PBMCs or a T cell subset sorted from them (not recorded which). The chain couples TRBV2 to TRBJ2-1, and 10 bases in between align with TRBD2. This sequence was found in a man between 18 and 29 years old who had mild COVID-19 (a few samples of this study predate the infection). The sample titles of this study are shuffled in the database, so cell type and time point are left out; the donor was told from shared clones. CDR3 sequence: CASKPGLAYNEQFF. At the DNA level, the sequence is TGTGCCAGCAAACCGGGACTAGCGTACAATGAGCAGTTCTTC.